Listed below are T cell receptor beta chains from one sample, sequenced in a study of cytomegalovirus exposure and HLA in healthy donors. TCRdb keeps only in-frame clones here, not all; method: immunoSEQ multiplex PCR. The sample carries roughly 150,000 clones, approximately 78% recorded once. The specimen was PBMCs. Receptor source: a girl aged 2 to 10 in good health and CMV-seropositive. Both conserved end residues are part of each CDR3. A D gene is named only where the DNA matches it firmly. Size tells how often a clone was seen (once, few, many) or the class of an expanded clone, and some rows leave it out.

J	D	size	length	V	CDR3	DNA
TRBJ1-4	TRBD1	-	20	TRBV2	CASRGQGTTSRVATNEKLFF	TGTGCCAGCAGGGGACAGGGGACGACAAGTAGGGTGGCAACTAATGAAAAACTGTTTTTT
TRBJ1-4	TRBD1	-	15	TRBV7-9	CASSAAGTGVGKLFF	TGTGCCAGCAGCGCGGCCGGGACAGGGGTGGGAAAACTGTTTTTT
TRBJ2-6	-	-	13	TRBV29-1	CSVQNSGANVLTF	TGCAGCGTTCAGAACTCTGGGGCCAACGTCCTGACTTTC
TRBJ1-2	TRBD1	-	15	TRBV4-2	CASSQPQGEIYGYTF	TGTGCCAGCAGCCAACCTCAGGGGGAAATCTATGGCTACACCTTC
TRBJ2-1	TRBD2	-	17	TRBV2	CASSEAQLAGLYNEQFF	TGTGCCAGCAGTGAAGCGCAACTAGCGGGGCTTTACAATGAGCAGTTCTTC
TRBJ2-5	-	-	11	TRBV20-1	CSAKSLETQYF	TGCAGTGCGAAGAGTTTGGAGACCCAGTACTTC
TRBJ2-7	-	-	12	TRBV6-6	CASSSDTYEQYF	TGTGCCAGCAGTTCTGACACCTACGAGCAGTACTTC
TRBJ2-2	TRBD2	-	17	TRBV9	CASSAREAGVNTGELFF	TGTGCCAGCAGCGCCCGGGAAGCGGGGGTGAACACCGGGGAGCTGTTTTTT
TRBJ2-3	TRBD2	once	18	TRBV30	CAWMQLGLTSGNTDTQYF	TGTGCCTGGATGCAGCTGGGTCTAACTAGCGGGAACACAGATACGCAGTATTTT
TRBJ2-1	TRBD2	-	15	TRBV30	CAWSAAGWEGGEQFF	TGTGCCTGGAGTGCCGCCGGCTGGGAGGGCGGTGAGCAGTTCTTC
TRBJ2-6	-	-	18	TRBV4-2	CASSQSRDTSSGANVLTF	TGTGCCAGCAGCCAATCTCGGGACACCAGCTCTGGGGCCAACGTCCTGACTTTC
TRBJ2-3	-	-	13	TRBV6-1	CASSGFSGDTQYF	TGTGCCAGCAGTGGGTTTAGTGGAGATACGCAGTATTTT
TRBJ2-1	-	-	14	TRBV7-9	CASSSLKTGHEQFF	TGTGCCAGCAGCTCCCTAAAGACTGGCCATGAGCAGTTCTTC
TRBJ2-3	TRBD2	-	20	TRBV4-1	CASSPGLAAFYNPSTDTQYF	TGCGCCAGCAGCCCAGGACTAGCGGCCTTTTACAATCCAAGCACAGATACGCAGTATTTT
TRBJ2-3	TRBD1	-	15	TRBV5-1	CASSLPGTGANTQYF	TGCGCCAGCAGCCTACCCGGGACAGGGGCGAATACGCAGTATTTT
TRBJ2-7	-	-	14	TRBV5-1	CASSGGTPGGEQYF	TGCGCCAGCAGCGGCGGGACACCAGGGGGGGAGCAGTACTTC
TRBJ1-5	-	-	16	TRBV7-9	CASSLGYPWGPQPQHF	TGTGCCAGCAGCTTAGGGTACCCGTGGGGGCCCCAGCCCCAGCATTTT
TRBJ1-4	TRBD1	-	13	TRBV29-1	CSVPGTGAEKLFF	TGCAGCGTCCCCGGGACAGGGGCTGAAAAACTGTTTTTT
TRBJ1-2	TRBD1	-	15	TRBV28	CASSSPGQGAQGYTF	TGTGCCAGCAGTTCCCCGGGACAGGGGGCTCAAGGCTACACCTTC
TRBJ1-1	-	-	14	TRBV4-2	CASTQAGMNTEAFF	TGTGCCAGCACTCAGGCAGGAATGAACACTGAAGCTTTCTTT
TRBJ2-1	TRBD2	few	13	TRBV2	CATGTSGDNEQFF	TGTGCCACCGGGACTAGCGGTGACAATGAGCAGTTCTTC
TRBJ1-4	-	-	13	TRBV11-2	CASSLEQNEKLFF	TGTGCCAGCAGCTTGGAACAGAATGAAAAACTGTTTTTT
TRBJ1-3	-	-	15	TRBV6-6	CASGLTGSSGNTIYF	TGTGCCAGCGGGTTGACAGGTAGCTCTGGAAACACCATATATTTT
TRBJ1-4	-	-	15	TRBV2	CASSEIEAANEKLFF	TGTGCCAGCAGTGAGATAGAGGCCGCTAATGAAAAACTGTTTTTT
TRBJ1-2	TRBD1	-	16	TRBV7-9	CASRPHLGQGDYGYTF	TGTGCCAGCAGACCTCACCTGGGACAGGGGGACTATGGCTACACCTTC
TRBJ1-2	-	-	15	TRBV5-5	CASSLALQGGYGYTF	TGTGCCAGCAGCTTGGCCCTACAGGGTGGCTATGGCTACACCTTC
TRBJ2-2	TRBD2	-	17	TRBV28	CASSSRLAGSYQGELFF	TGTGCCAGCAGTTCCAGACTAGCCGGGTCCTATCAGGGGGAGCTGTTTTTT
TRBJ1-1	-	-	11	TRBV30	CAWSVADEAFF	TGTGCCTGGAGTGTAGCGGATGAAGCTTTCTTT
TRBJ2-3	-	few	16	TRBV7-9	CASSLVVATGADTQYF	TGTGCCAGCAGCTTAGTCGTTGCGACCGGAGCAGATACGCAGTATTTT
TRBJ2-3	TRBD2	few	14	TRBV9	CASSRGTRGDTQYF	TGTGCCAGCAGCAGGGGGACTAGAGGCGATACGCAGTATTTT
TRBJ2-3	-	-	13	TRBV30	CAWRETSTDTQYF	TGTGCCTGGAGGGAGACTAGCACAGATACGCAGTATTTT
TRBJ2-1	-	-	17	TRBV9	CASSLNQGLRRYNEQFF	TGTGCCAGCAGCTTAAATCAGGGCCTAAGACGATACAATGAGCAGTTCTTC
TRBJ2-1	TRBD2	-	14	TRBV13	CASTETGLVDEQFF	TGTGCCAGCACCGAAACGGGACTAGTCGATGAGCAGTTCTTC
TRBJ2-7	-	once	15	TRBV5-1	CASSLDFRSSYEQYF	TGCGCCAGCAGCTTGGACTTTCGAAGCTCCTACGAGCAGTACTTC
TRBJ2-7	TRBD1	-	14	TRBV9	CASSPPTGLYEQYF	TGTGCCAGCAGCCCGCCGACAGGGCTATACGAGCAGTACTTC
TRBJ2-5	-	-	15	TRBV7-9	CASSLDRTSLGAQYF	TGTGCCAGCAGCTTAGACAGGACCTCTCTTGGGGCCCAGTACTTC
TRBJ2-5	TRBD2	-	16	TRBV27	CASSFLAGQGGETQYF	TGTGCCAGCAGTTTCCTAGCGGGTCAGGGTGGAGAGACCCAGTACTTC
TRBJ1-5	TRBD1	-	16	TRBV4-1	CASSQGSGQRNQPQHF	TGCGCCAGCAGCCAAGGTTCGGGACAGAGGAATCAGCCCCAGCATTTT
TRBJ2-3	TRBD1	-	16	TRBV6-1	CASSGGTGGGRDTQYF	TGTGCCAGCAGTGGAGGGACAGGAGGGGGGCGGGATACGCAGTATTTT
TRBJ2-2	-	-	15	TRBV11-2	CASSLAREDTGELFF	TGTGCCAGCAGCTTAGCCAGGGAGGACACCGGGGAGCTGTTTTTT
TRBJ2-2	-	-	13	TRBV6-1	CASSLTRTGELFF	TGTGCCAGCAGTCTGACGAGGACCGGGGAGCTGTTTTTT
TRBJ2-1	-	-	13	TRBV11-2	CASSLGDGAEQFF	TGTGCCAGCAGCTTAGGGGATGGGGCTGAGCAGTTCTTC
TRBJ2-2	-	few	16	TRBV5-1	CASSLTGEVDTGELFF	TGCGCCAGCAGCCTTACAGGGGAGGTGGACACCGGGGAGCTGTTTTTT
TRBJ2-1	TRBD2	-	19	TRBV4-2	CASSQDVNGRARSVNEQFF	TGTGCCAGCAGCCAAGATGTAAACGGGAGGGCCCGGTCGGTCAATGAGCAGTTCTTC
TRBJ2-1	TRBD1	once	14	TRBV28	CASRRQGPGDEQFF	TGTGCCAGCAGGAGACAGGGGCCCGGGGATGAGCAGTTCTTC
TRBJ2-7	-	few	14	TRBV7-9	CASSPGTTSYEQYF	TGTGCCAGCAGCCCCGGGACAACTTCCTACGAGCAGTACTTC
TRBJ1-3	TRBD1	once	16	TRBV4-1	CASSRATGGDGNTIYF	TGCGCCAGCAGCCGAGCGACAGGGGGCGATGGAAACACCATATATTTT
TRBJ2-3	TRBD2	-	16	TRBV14	CASSHSSGRFSDTQYF	TGTGCCAGCAGCCACTCTAGCGGGAGATTCTCAGATACGCAGTATTTT
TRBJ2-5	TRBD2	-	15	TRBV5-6	CASSRTSGRRETQYF	TGTGCCAGCAGCCGAACTAGCGGTCGGCGAGAGACCCAGTACTTC
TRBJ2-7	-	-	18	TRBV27	CASSFLASVNTHSYEQYF	TGTGCCAGCAGTTTTCTGGCTAGCGTAAACACACATTCCTACGAGCAGTACTTC
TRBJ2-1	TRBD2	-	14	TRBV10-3	CAISVTGGPYEQFF	TGTGCCATCAGCGTTACGGGAGGGCCGTATGAGCAGTTCTTC
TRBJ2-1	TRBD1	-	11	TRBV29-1	CSYHGQGRQFF	TGCAGCTACCACGGACAGGGGCGCCAGTTCTTC